Detailed here is one TCR beta chain. The data derive from a study of blood T cell repertoires in COVID-19. Study-wide context: Samples taken during acute and convalescent COVID-19 were collected in the United States, Italy and Spain. The cDNA or gDNA used as material had been derived from T cells, B-cell-depleted T cells, or PBMCs.

Germline V lookup: CDR1 SGHTA, CDR2 FQGNSA. This CDR3 spans 14 amino acids. V was trimmed by 10 bases and J by 0 bases, leaving 13 bases between them. Per the original methods: Cell counts per sample came from amplifying reference gene primers. Generated by immunoSEQ multiplex PCR, the TCRdb table keeps only in-frame clones and is missing some. V, J and clone size are those of that table, while D and trimming were read from the DNA. The profile covers under 300,000 clones, with about nine tenths appearing a single time and 3% to 4.5% taken by the ten largest. The sequencing input was peripheral blood. This receptor was identified in a woman aged 40-49 years with acute or convalescent COVID-19. The chain is built from TRBV7-2 and TRBJ1-3, with a weak D call TRBD1 (6 bases). The DNA for the CDR3 is TGTGCCACCAACAGGGCCTACTCTGGAAACACCATATATTTT. Its protein product is CATNRAYSGNTIYF. Together with reference TRBV7-2 and TRBJ1-3, the CDR3 gives the full variable domain: GAGVSQSPSNKVTEKGKDVELRCDPISGHTALYWYRQSLGQGLEFLIYFQGNSAPDKSGLPSDRFSAERTGGSVSTLTIQRTQQEDSAVYLCATNRAYSGNTIYFGEGSWLTVV.